Shown below are 26 T cell receptor delta chains from a single sample sequenced in a study of γδ T cells in repeated Plasmodium falciparum infection. Vgamma9/Vdelta2+ and Vdelta2-negative gammadelta T cells were flow-sorted from PBMC for bulk sequencing. TCRdb re-called the multiplex PCR reads using CATT. The sample has tens of thousands of delta-chain clones; roughly 1.9% are singletons. Sequenced input: gamma-delta T cells from blood. These TCRs come from a pool of human donors (malaria-infected and uninfected, not separated).

Ten or more counts support this clone. TCRdb has a much larger clone's protein, which differs at residue 8 from the translation of this DNA, likely because of a read error; what is shown is the protein translated from the DNA. The chain uses TRDV2 and TRDJ1; weak D call: TRDD3 (6 bases). Germline V lookup: CDR1 GEAIGNYY, CDR2 EKD. Trimming removed 4 bases from V and 6 bases from J, with 11 bases in between. The CDR3 spans 12 residues. CDR3 region: CACEGYPNKLIF. The CDR3 nucleotides are TGTGCCTGTGAGGGATATCCCAATAAACTCATCTTT.

This clone occurred a few times. For this DNA, TCRdb reports the protein of a much larger clone, which diverges at residue 9, most likely from a read error; the protein presented here is translated directly from the DNA. V usage is TRDV3 and J usage is TRDJ1; 10 nucleotides match TRDD3. As TCRdb names no J gene, one was assigned here on the basis of a DNA match to germline. The germline V gene has CDR1 TVYSNPD and CDR2 GDNSRS (reference sequence). This CDR3 spans 16 amino acids. V was pared by 4 bases and J by 2 bases, with 13 bases of the junction left unmatched. CDR3 bases: TGTGCCTCCAATCGGGGGATACGCGCTAAGACCGATAAACTCATCTTT. Protein: CASNRGIRAKTDKLIF.

Concerning this clone itself: It is likely a read error: a sequence one base away is far more abundant. Distinct nucleotide sequences in the sample also encode this CDR3. Here the V gene is TRDV2, but the J gene went uncalled; the table gives TRDD3 as D, unverified against the DNA. From germline, CDR1 is GEAIGNYY and CDR2 EKD. This CDR3 region has 22 residues. CDR3 DNA sequence: TGTGCCTGTGACACCGTCTTAACTGGGGGATACGCTAAGAAAAAGCATAGCGATAAACTTATCTTT. This codes for CACDTVLTGGYAKKKHSDKLIF.

Comments on this clone: TCRdb's protein for this DNA is that of a much larger clone and differs from the translation at residue 10, likely a read error; the protein shown is the DNA translation. This sequence joins TRDV1 and TRDJ1, with 8 bases that match TRDD3. TCRdb records no J gene; here it was assigned by comparing the DNA to germline. The ends lost 4 bases at V and 1 base at J; junction bases unmatched: 20. CDR1 and CDR2 from the germline V gene are TSWWSYY and QGS. The CDR3 consists of 20 residues. CDR3 sequence: CALGVLYRVRGILGTDKLIF. The DNA of the CDR3 is TGTGCTCTTGGGGTCTTATACCGAGTCCGGGGGATATTAGGCACCGATAAACTCATCTTT.

In its sample, this clone was seen many times. The TCRdb record carries a much larger clone's protein, which differs from this DNA's translation at residue 16; a read error is the likely cause, and the protein listed here is the DNA translation. The chain recombines TRDV3 with TRDJ1; 10 nucleotides agree with TRDD3. The J gene, not given by TCRdb, was assigned here from a germline match of the nucleotide sequence. The J segment lost 7 bases and the V segment lost 2 bases, leaving 37 bases of the junction unmatched. The CDR3 runs 23 residues. Per the germline V gene, CDR1 is TVYSNPD and CDR2 is GDNSRS (reference sequence). CDR3: CAFAFRAAFCYWGIQGNCPKLIF. The CDR3 coding sequence is TGTGCCTTTGCCTTCAGGGCGGCATTCTGCTACTGGGGGATTCAGGGAAACTGTCCTAAACTCATCTTT.

At least ten counts were recorded for this clone. This may be a read error, as it is one base from a much larger clone. The chain is built from TRDV1 and TRDJ1, with D perhaps matching TRDD3 (6 bases). TCRdb carries no J gene annotation; the J gene was assigned here by matching the DNA with germline. The CDR3 has 16 residues. CDR1 is TSWWSYY, CDR2 QGS, per germline. V lost 1 base, J lost 7 bases, and 19 bases lay in between. CDR3 in DNA: TGTGCTCTTGGGGAACGAAGGGTAGGGGGAGAGGGTAAACTCATCTTT. Its translation is CALGERRVGGEGKLIF.

This clone has only a few counts. This DNA translates differently at residue 11 from the TCRdb protein, which is that of a much larger clone; a read error is likely, and the protein shown is the DNA's own translation. The gene calls are TRDV2 and TRDJ1; 9 bases align to TRDD3. The J gene was not available in TCRdb and was assigned here by matching the DNA to germline segments. Per germline, CDR1 GEAIGNYY and CDR2 EKD. This CDR3 region has 21 residues. V gave up 1 base and J gave up 1 base; unmatched junction bases: 21. The CDR3 nucleotides are TGTGCCTGTGACACGGTGTTTCTGGGGGATGCGCGGGATCCCGTCACCGATAAACTCATCTTT. It encodes CACDTVFLGDARDPVTDKLIF.

This clone was observed a handful of times. This may arise from a read error, as a much more abundant clone is one base away. The J gene is TRDJ1, the V gene TRDV2, with TRDD3 matching 13 bases. As TCRdb names no J gene, one was assigned here on the basis of a DNA match to germline. Germline CDR1 GEAIGNYY, CDR2 EKD. This CDR3 comprises 18 residues. Trimming took 3 bases from V and 3 from J; bases not matched to a gene: 12. The CDR3, as DNA: TGTGCCTGTGACGGCTTACTGGGGGATACGGAGAACGCCGATAAACTCATCTTT. Encoded protein: CACDGLLGDTENADKLIF.

On this clone itself: TCRdb's entry gives the protein of a much larger clone, which mismatches this DNA's translation at residue 12, likely from a read error; the protein reported here is translated from the DNA. The J gene is TRDJ1, the V gene TRDV3; no clear D gene. The J gene, missing from TCRdb, was assigned here through DNA to germline matching. The CDR3 has 15 residues. V lost 3 bases and J 9 bases, leaving 26 bases between the germline ends. The germline V gene has CDR1 TVYSNPD and CDR2 GDNSRS (reference sequence). The CDR3: CALILSEERYGELIF. The CDR3 DNA follows: TGTGCCTTAATACTCTCGGAGGAGAGATATGGTGAACTCATCTTT. The complete variable domain, with remaining parts taken from reference TRDV3 and TRDJ1, reads CDKVTQSSPDQTVASGSEVVLLCTYDTVYSNPDLFWYRIRPDYSFQFVFYGDNSRSEGADFTQGRFSVKHILTQKAFHLVISPVRTEDSATYYCALILSEERYGELIFGKGTRVTVEP.

This clone came up a few times. TCRdb's listed protein matches a much larger clone and diverges from this DNA's translation at residue 9, likely through a read error; the protein shown comes from the DNA. The chain recombines TRDV2 with TRDJ1; TRDD3 agrees at 8 bases. TCRdb carries no J gene annotation; the J gene was assigned here by matching the DNA with germline. V lost 3 bases to trimming and J lost 0 bases; unmatched junction nucleotides: 5. Germline assignment: CDR1 GEAIGNYY and CDR2 EKD. This CDR3 region has 15 residues. The chain's CDR3 is CACDSLGDHTDKLIF. The DNA of the CDR3 is TGTGCCTGTGACTCCCTGGGGGACCACACCGATAAACTCATCTTT.

This clone was picked up a small number of times. Since a far larger clone is one base different, this is likely a read error. Other DNA sequences from this sample encode an identical CDR3 as well. This chain links TRDV1 with TRDJ1; TRDD2 is a possible D gene (6 bases). As TCRdb names no J gene, one was assigned here on the basis of a DNA match to germline. Germline loops: CDR1 TSWWSYY, CDR2 QGS. V was pared by 4 bases and J by 3 bases, with 15 bases between. The CDR3 loop spans 15 amino acids. Here the CDR3 reads CALGGRFLGPDKLIF. The CDR3 DNA reads TGTGCTCTTGGGGGGCGATTCCTAGGACCCGATAAACTCATCTTT.

Details on this clone: TCRdb's protein, taken from a much larger clone, differs from this DNA's translation at residue 18, likely owing to a read error; the protein displayed comes from the DNA. V and J are TRDV2 and TRDJ1, with 13 bases fitting TRDD3. Here the J gene was assigned by germline matching of the DNA, as TCRdb has none. From germline, CDR1 is GEAIGNYY and CDR2 EKD. CDR3 length: 22 amino acids. The CDR3 region has the DNA TGTGCCTGTGACATTATAACTGGGGGATACGGACAAACCTCACAAGACACCAATAAACTCATCTTT. Translating gives CACDIITGGYGQTSQDTNKLIF.

For this clone: TCRdb attributes to this sequence the protein of a much larger clone, which differs from the DNA translation at residue 12; a read error is likely, and the protein displayed is translated from the DNA. The chain links TRDV1 to TRDJ1; D possibly matches TRDD2 or TRDD3 (5 bases each). The J gene comes from matching the DNA to germline here; TCRdb lacks it. CDR1 and CDR2 (germline): TSWWSYY, QGS. V lost 1 base, J lost 1 base, and 25 bases lay in between. This CDR3 is 20 amino acids long. CDR3 amino acids: CALGEPSPPYWTPGTDKLIF. The CDR3 nucleotides read TGTGCTCTTGGGGAACCCTCCCCCCCCTACTGGACTCCCGGCACCGATAAACTCATCTTT.

As for this clone: TCRdb's protein, taken from a much larger clone, differs from this DNA's translation at residue 10, likely owing to a read error; the protein displayed comes from the DNA. The V and J genes are TRDV2 and TRDJ1; the D gene is possibly TRDD3 (6 bases). TCRdb supplies no J gene; here it was assigned by aligning the nucleotide sequence to germline. The CDR3 extends over 15 amino acids. With 3 bases removed from V and 4 bases from J, the gap between germline ends came to 17 bases. Per the germline V gene, CDR1 is GEAIGNYY and CDR2 is EKD. The CDR3 loop reads CACDPLGSGCDKLIF. As DNA, the CDR3 is TGTGCCTGTGACCCCCTGGGGAGCGGATGCGATAAACTCATCTTT.

A note on this clone: A single base is all that separates this from a far larger clone, so a read error is likely. The chain couples TRDV1 to TRDJ1, with D possibly being TRDD2 (5 bases). The J gene was missing in TCRdb and was found by matching the end of the DNA to germline. Germline CDR1 and CDR2: TSWWSYY and QGS. This CDR3 is built from 19 residues. Trimming removed 4 bases from V and 7 bases from J, with 31 bases in between. The CDR3 sequence is CALGGKETYAQPSTPKLIF. The CDR3 region has the DNA TGTGCTCTTGGGGGGAAAGAGACCTACGCCCAACCGTCTACCCCTAAACTCATCTTT.

This clone was detected a few times. The protein recorded in TCRdb matches a much larger clone and deviates from this DNA's translation at residue 16, suggesting a read error; the protein here is obtained by translating the DNA. The rearrangement links TRDV1 to TRDJ1; 9 nucleotides align to TRDD3. This CDR3 has 22 amino acids. In germline, CDR1 is TSWWSYY, CDR2 QGS. After removal of 2 bases from V and 1 base from J, the junction contained 23 bases not matched to a gene. DNA of the CDR3: TGTGCTCTTGGGGAAGCGGCCCTCTATATCTGGGGGATTTCGTTTAGCACCGATAAACTCATCTTT. Protein: CALGEAALYIWGISFSTDKLIF.

Concerning this clone itself: Only one base separates this from a far larger clonotype, so it likely reflects a read error. Other nucleotide sequences in the sample specify the same CDR3. The V gene is TRDV1; the J gene was not called; TRDD3 is the table's D call and was not checked against the DNA. CDR1 TSWWSYY and CDR2 QGS come from the germline V gene. The CDR3 is 25 residues long. The CDR3 DNA reads as TGTGCTCTTGGGGCCACGTCCTTTACCTCTACACCTTTGTACTGGGGGATACAGGGGACAGCACAACTCTTCTTC. Protein product: CALGATSFTSTPLYWGIQGTAQLFF.

Comment on this clone: With only one base between it and a far larger clone, this is likely a read error. The identical CDR3 is also encoded by other nucleotide sequences in the sample. The V gene is TRDV3, the J gene TRDJ1, with a tentative D call TRDD3 (6 bases). No J segment appears in TCRdb, so it was assigned here by matching the sequence to germline. This CDR3 region has 20 residues. Germline CDR1 is TVYSNPD and CDR2 is GDNSRS (reference sequence). The CDR3 is CAFPQLRIGGPRKYTDKLIF. The DNA for the CDR3 is TGCGCCTTTCCACAACTACGCATTGGGGGTCCACGAAAGTACACCGATAAACTCATCTTT. The full variable domain, completed using reference TRDV3 and TRDJ1, is CDKVTQSSPDQTVASGSEVVLLCTYDTVYSNPDLFWYRIRPDYSFQFVFYGDNSRSEGADFTQGRFSVKHILTQKAFHLVISPVRTEDSATYYCAFPQLRIGGPRKYTDKLIFGKGTRVTVEP.

A word on this clone: The protein recorded in TCRdb matches a much larger clone and deviates from this DNA's translation at residue 5, suggesting a read error; the protein here is obtained by translating the DNA. The chain carries TRDV1 and TRDJ1; 12 bases fit TRDD3. Because TCRdb records no J gene, it was assigned here through a match of the DNA to germline. The length of the CDR3 is 20 residues. Germline V gene lookup returns CDR1 TSWWSYY and CDR2 QGS. Here the CDR3 DNA reads TGTGCTCTTGGGAAACTACGTCCTTACTGGGGGATACCTCGAGCCGATAAACTCATCTTT. Its translation: CALGKLRPYWGIPRADKLIF.

This clone has only a few counts. This likely reflects a read error, since a far larger clone is one base away. Other DNA sequences in the same sample also yield this CDR3. The CDR3 DNA is TGTGCCTCCGGCTCGTACCACACCGATAAACTCATCTTT. Its translation: CASGSYHTDKLIF. The chain couples TRDV3 to TRDJ1; no firm D call. TCRdb offers no J gene call, so here the DNA was matched to germline to obtain one. V was pared by 4 bases and J by 0 bases, with 12 bases between. The CDR3 length is 13 residues. In germline, CDR1 is TVYSNPD, CDR2 GDNSRS (reference sequence).

Concerning this clone itself: This DNA's translation and the protein TCRdb lists, from a much larger clone, do not match at residue 4, likely due to a read error; the protein shown is translated from the DNA. V usage is TRDV3 and J usage is TRDJ1; tentatively, D is TRDD2 (8 bases). TCRdb supplies no J gene; here it was assigned by aligning the nucleotide sequence to germline. The V gene's germline CDR1 is TVYSNPD and CDR2 GDNSRS (reference sequence). The V and J ends lost 2 bases and 8 bases respectively, with 48 bases between them. The CDR3 covers 23 residues. The CDR3 bases are TGTGCCTTTCGTACCCCCGGGCTGACCAACTTCCTACTGAGTACTGGGGTGACCTCCAAACTCATCTTT. Translating gives CAFRTPGLTNFLLSTGVTSKLIF.

This clone has a handful of counts. A far larger clone is just one base off, so this is likely a read error. This same CDR3 is encoded by further DNA sequences in the sample. The chain joins TRDV3 to TRDJ1, with TRDD3 identical over 8 bases. The J gene, not given by TCRdb, was assigned here from a germline match of the nucleotide sequence. Germline V gene sequence: CDR1 TVYSNPD, CDR2 GDNSRS (reference sequence). V shed 3 bases and J 6 bases; nucleotides not matched to a gene: 15. The CDR3 length is 15 residues. CDR3 DNA sequence: TGTGCCTTCCCCTACGGGATACGGAACCCCCATAAACTCATCTTT. Its protein is CAFPYGIRNPHKLIF.

This clone was observed at least ten times. TCRdb's protein for this DNA is that of a much larger clone and differs from the translation at residue 8, likely a read error; the protein shown is the DNA translation. The chain carries TRDV2 and TRDJ1; D remains ambiguous. No J gene is reported in TCRdb; it was inferred here by comparing the DNA with germline. V was pared by 0 bases and J by 0 bases, with 22 bases between. The germline gives CDR1 GEAIGNYY, CDR2 EKD. The CDR3 is made up of 19 amino acids. The CDR3 coding sequence is TGTGCCTGTGACACCGTCTCGGAGGGGTCCCCGAGCCACACCGATAAACTCATCTTT. Its protein is CACDTVSEGSPSHTDKLIF.

Notes on this clone: A far larger clone is off by one base, so a read error is likely. This specimen includes other DNA sequences encoding the same CDR3. V and J are TRAV38-2/DV8 and TRDJ1, with TRDD3 identical over 9 bases. The J gene, missing from TCRdb, was assigned here through DNA to germline matching. J was trimmed by 3 bases and V by 6 bases; bases with no gene match: 42. The CDR3 sequence is 26 residues long. The V gene's germline CDR1 is TSESDYY and CDR2 QEAYKQQN. Here the CDR3 DNA reads TGTGCTTATACGGGGCCGCCCTCCACTCAGCCCCGTACAGGGGGATACCATACGACGGGTCCCGATAAACTCATCTTT. It yields the protein CAYTGPPSTQPRTGGYHTTGPDKLIF.

This clone occurred a few times. A read error likely explains why the TCRdb protein, taken from a much larger clone, differs from this DNA's translation at residue 10; the protein shown is translated from the DNA. CDR3 sequence: CALGELPSGALGDGRRVYTDKLIF. The CDR3 bases are TGTGCTCTTGGGGAACTCCCCTCAGGCGCTCTGGGGGATGGAAGGAGGGTGTACACCGATAAACTCATCTTT. The chain couples TRDV1 to TRDJ1; 9 bases agree with TRDD3. No J gene is reported in TCRdb; it was inferred here by comparing the DNA with germline. CDR1 is TSWWSYY, CDR2 QGS, per germline. V dropped 0 bases and J dropped 0; count of bases not matched to a gene: 26. The CDR3 has 24 amino acids.

This clone was counted ten times or more. This DNA translates differently at residue 8 from the TCRdb protein, which is that of a much larger clone; a read error is likely, and the protein shown is the DNA's own translation. V gene TRDV3 combines with J gene TRDJ1, with TRDD3 matching over 11 bases. The J gene is not listed in TCRdb, so it was assigned here from a DNA match to germline. The CDR3 sequence is 21 residues long. Germline lookup yields CDR1 TVYSNPD and CDR2 GDNSRS (reference sequence). Trimming cost V 1 base and J 0 bases; bases outside gene matches: 22. This CDR3 reads CAFTYPSHWGIASLYTDKLIF. The DNA of the CDR3 is TGTGCCTTTACCTACCCCTCCCACTGGGGGATAGCATCCTTGTACACCGATAAACTCATCTTT.